The clone carrying this T cell receptor beta chain was observed a few times. Researchers took RNA transcripts and amplified the TCR beta CDR3 regions from them. A first-round RT-PCR of the TCR CDR3 used the HTBI primer set. TCRdb independently ran MiXCR on the multiplex PCR reads; one entry per CDR3 protein. The sample comprises around 400,000 distinct CDR3 sequences, roughly an eighth of which are singletons, and 9.2% rests with the top ten. The data are from a study of T cells in Graves' hyperthyroidism and ophthalmopathy. These patients, aged 18 to 65, had recently diagnosed hyperthyroidism lasting under 2 months. V lost 5 bases and J lost 9; bases outside the gene matches: 13. CDR1 is WNHNN and CDR2 is SYGVQD in the germline V gene (reference sequence). This CDR3 contains 17 residues.

Sequencing was performed on blood. V gene TRBV10-1 combines with J gene TRBJ2-7, with 16 positions matching TRBD2. The TCR originated in a woman between 18 and 29 years old with Graves' hyperthyroidism. The CDR3 DNA reads TGCGCCAGCAGTCCGGGACTAGCGGGGGGGCCCGGCTCCGCGCAGTACTTC. Translating it yields CASSPGLAGGPGSAQYF.